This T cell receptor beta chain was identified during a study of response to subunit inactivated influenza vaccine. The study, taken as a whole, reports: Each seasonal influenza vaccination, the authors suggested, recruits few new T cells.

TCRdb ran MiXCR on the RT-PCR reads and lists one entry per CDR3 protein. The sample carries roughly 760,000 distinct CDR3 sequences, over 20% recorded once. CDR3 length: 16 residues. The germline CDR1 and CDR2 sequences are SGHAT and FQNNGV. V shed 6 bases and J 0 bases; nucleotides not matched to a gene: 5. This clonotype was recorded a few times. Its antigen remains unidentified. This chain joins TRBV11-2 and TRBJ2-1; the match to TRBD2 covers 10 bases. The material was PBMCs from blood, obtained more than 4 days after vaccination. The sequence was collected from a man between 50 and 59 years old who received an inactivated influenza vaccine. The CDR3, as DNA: TGTGCCAGCAGACCTAGCGGGGGACTCTCCTACAATGAGCAGTTCTTC. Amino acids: CASRPSGGLSYNEQFF.